The TCR beta chain under discussion was sequenced for a study of cytomegalovirus exposure and HLA in healthy donors (TCRdb year 2017). Concerning the study at large: An earlier analysis of roughly 610 of the donors reported 276 Gb of sequence data and approximately 120 million unique TCR beta sequences obtained from about 180 million T cells. Every discovery cohort repertoire had been produced on one sequencing platform. An early release that covered some 630 HLA-typed donors contained approximately 300 gigabases of sequencing data and 70 million to 100 million unique TCR sequences. In the later analysis, no new phenotypic data were used to find candidate immune exposures; instead, reliance was placed on TCR beta sequences and their occurrence across donors. The genetic ancestry cluster associated with self-reported Caucasian donors included over 65% of the 300 to 400 genotyped donors. An earlier analysis of several hundred of the donors used high-throughput TCR beta sequencing to judge whether each TCR beta V gene segment behaved as functional or pseudogenic. A separate validation cohort of over a hundred different subjects was used in addition to the roughly 640-subject first cohort. To study patterns of TCR occurrence, a later analysis re-analyzed previously published TCR beta repertoires from 650 to 750 donors and added high-resolution HLA genotyping. The number of donors typed differed by locus, with about 620-630 for A, B, C, DRB1 and DQB1, around 560 for DQA1, over 600 for DPA1, and some 440 for DPB1. The study combined high-throughput TCR immunosequencing, statistical association of individual TCRs with disease status, and machine learning to predict cytomegalovirus infection status. Donor age, sex, ethnicity and CMV serostatus were collected together with the repertoire data. Four to six DR-DQ haplotypes were handled as single units for association and clustering, since linkage in the cohort was strong. A later genetic analysis used genome-wide SNP genotypes for about three fifths of the roughly 700 donors, treating that subset as a discovery cohort. Among 398 genotyped donors of the cohort, an average of approximately 250,000 unique TCR beta nucleotide sequences were sequenced per donor, about a sixth of them non-productive. HLA typing included class I and class II loci at four-digit resolution. The aim of the study was to test whether cataloging public T cell receptors could identify signatures of past pathogen exposure. The study used immunosequencing to profile the T cell repertoires of about 670 subjects and linked those repertoires to cytomegalovirus serostatus.

The library was built by means of the immunoSEQ multiplex PCR assay. The multiplex PCR relied on a mix of 60 forward primers for TCR Vbeta segments and 13 reverse primers for TCR Jbeta segments. The CDR3 region of rearranged TCR beta genes was amplified from genomic DNA by a multiplex PCR assay. On the Illumina HiSeq System, the amplified TCR beta libraries were sequenced as 87-base-pair reads. The original methods were these. In a later analysis, some 80 million unique TCR beta chains were counted across the roughly 670 repertoires, and approximately 11 million of these chains were shared by at least two donors. To remove PCR and sequencing errors, raw reads were error-corrected and collapsed into unique sequences using a nearest-neighbor algorithm that merged closely related sequences. CDR3 sequences were aligned to IMGT reference sequences to assign V, D and J gene segments. For a sequence to be retained, a match of at least six nucleotides was required to both a V gene segment and a J gene segment. A rearrangement was called productive if the CDR3 had no stop codons and remained in frame with V and J, and every other rearrangement was called non-productive. CDR3 was defined by IMGT convention, running from the second conserved V-encoded cysteine to the conserved J-encoded phenylalanine. In an earlier analysis of more than 550 of the donors, sequences lacking an unambiguous match to a single V gene segment were excluded. In an earlier analysis of roughly 500 of the donors, V segments were called functional above 56.7% productive rearrangements and were called segregating when the between-donor standard deviation exceeded 5%. To diagnose cytomegalovirus status from the catalog of TCR beta chain sequences, a statistical classification framework was built. In a later analysis, TCR nucleotide sequences were compared against IMGT/GENE-DB human TR gene sequences so that V and J genes could be assigned. Using the TCRdist pipeline, a later analysis assigned CDR3 sequences along with most-parsimonious VDJ recombination scenarios. In a later analysis, each TCR beta chain was defined by its CDR3 amino acid sequence together with its V-gene family, and reads lacking a unique V-gene family were excluded. In a later analysis, 550 to 650 highly shared, low-generation-probability nucleotide sequences were removed to address suspected cross-contamination and a sequencing artifact. A later analysis calculated a clonal expansion index for each public chain from normalized within-repertoire ranks of inferred template counts. In a later analysis, generation probabilities were computed with a VDJ recombination model fitted to out-of-frame rearrangements, and the resulting probabilities were checked against IGoR. A later analysis scored TCR-TCR, TCR-HLA and TCR-CMV co-occurrence with hypergeometric tests, applying a repertoire-size bias correction to TCR pairs. A later analysis estimated false discovery rates by permuting HLA or CMV assignments 20 times. A later analysis grouped co-occurring TCRs with DBSCAN, adding TCRdist sequence similarity when clustering within HLA-allele-positive subsets. For co-occurrence clustering, repertoires with fewer than 30,000 or more than 120,000 public chains were excluded, along with four or five repertoires with anomalous nucleotide sharing. TCRdb mirrors the immuneACCESS table, restricted to in-frame sequences. Some clones are absent from its copies; in checked studies, under half trace to an unresolved V gene, and the reason for the others is unknown. That table furnishes V, J and clone size, whereas the DNA furnished D and trimming. The sample table contains 65,000 to 95,000 clones; only one count was recorded for just under 80% of them. 2.5% of the sample belongs to the ten largest clones.

In total, roughly 710 healthy bone marrow donors made up the cohort. At the time of sampling, all cohort members were nominally healthy, though unrecorded immune exposures were likely present. The donor tested CMV seropositive, placing the donor among the roughly 270 seropositive members of the cohort. Each donor provided a peripheral blood sample, and peripheral blood mononuclear cells were used for TCR beta sequencing. The Qiagen DNeasy Blood Extraction Kit was used to extract genomic DNA from the blood cell samples. Sequences LNHDA (CDR1) and SQIVND (CDR2) are obtained from the germline V gene (reference sequence). Including cysteine and phenylalanine, the CDR3 has 14 amino acids. The entry retains the CDR3 DNA only, 42 bases that are in frame from base 1. V is pruned by 5 bases and J by 4 bases, leaving 4 bases of the junction without a gene match. With regard to this clone: No cognate antigen has been identified for it. Nothing much larger sits one base from this clone, and base qualities are not available.

Results the study describes overall, beyond this receptor: The only immune exposure information available for the cohort was CMV serostatus. Correlated functional status among segregating V segments might reflect linkage disequilibrium, but an unknown experimental factor could not be ruled out. In an earlier analysis of about 600 of the donors, most TCR beta V segments appeared in productive rearrangements about 90% or about 30% of the time, broadly matching IMGT annotations. The classifier was reported to diagnose cytomegalovirus status with high specificity and sensitivity in both the original cohort and the validation cohort. According to a later analysis, most CMV-associated TCR beta chains appeared to be HLA-restricted, and the HLA associations seemed to be driven largely by CMV exposure. HLA typing was unavailable for some donors at each locus, so association tests used only the typed subset. Because counts were too low, roughly 17 rarely observed V segments, including chromosome 9 orphons, were left out of the earlier analysis of about 500 of the donors. Roughly uniform sequencing depth across donors was assumed in presence/absence analyses, although this assumption may not hold. When HLA alleles, especially DR and DQ, strongly co-occurred, attributing TCR associations to individual alleles was difficult. The study gave a list of over 150 TCR beta chains associated with cytomegalovirus. This cohort had only TCR beta chains sequenced, and the lack of alpha or paired-chain data limited which features could be detected. In a later analysis, TCR association rates were found to vary across HLA loci, with the most associated TCRs seen for DRB1 alleles and the fewest for HLA-C alleles. A later genetic analysis reported fewer N-insertions in productive TCRs among donors in an Asian-associated ancestry cluster than the roughly 720-donor mean. The authors suggested that the approach could potentially be generalized to other disease states and immunological phenotypes. An association between a missense DCLRE1C variant and V-gene and J-gene trimming of TCR beta chains was found in a later genetic analysis and replicated in an independent cohort. In a later analysis, several top co-occurrence clusters were reported to appear linked to parvovirus B19, influenza, CMV and Epstein-Barr virus. A cluster of highly shared sequence variants was judged likely to be a technical artifact of the sequencing pipeline. A later analysis associated 15,000 to 20,000 TCR beta sequences with specific HLA alleles at a false discovery rate of 0.05. A few of the identified cytomegalovirus-associated TCR beta chains were confirmed in vitro to be specific for cytomegalovirus antigens. A further reported finding was that TCR beta sequences accurately predicted the HLA-A and HLA-B alleles for most subjects in the first cohort. Because the 87-base-pair reads could not distinguish some IMGT-functional V segments, including TRBV6-2 and TRBV6-3, those segments were excluded. In a later analysis, HLA-associated TCR beta chains were found to be more clonally expanded and to have lower generation probabilities than equally common non-associated chains. Most TCR sequences were seen in very few donors, while some public TCRs were found in many individuals.

This chain joins TRBV19 to TRBJ1-1; a stretch of 10 junction bases matches TRBD1. The source material was PBMCs. The clonotype comes from a male donor in good health and CMV-seropositive. The DNA sequence reads TGTGCCAGTAGTCGGACAGGGGGAGGCACTGAAGCTTTCTTT. It encodes CASSRTGGGTEAFF.